The clone carrying this TCR beta chain was seen many times. As yet, its antigen is unknown. This sample is drawn from a study of T cells after yellow fever vaccination. General study findings and limits: The secondary T-cell response peaked on day 5, not day 15, but was weaker.

TCR cDNA, made by 5'RACE template switching, carried an added universal primer site and UMIs. In TCRdb, the 5' RACE reads were re-called with MiXCR into one record per CDR3 protein. The sample shows fewer than 450,000 distinct CDR3 sequences, approximately 8% of them seen only once. Germline values: CDR1 SGHRS, CDR2 YFSETQ. CDR3 size: 18 residues. V was pared by 4 bases and J by 2 bases, with 8 bases of the junction left unmatched. V usage is TRBV5-1 and J usage is TRBJ2-1; 14 bases are a match to TRBD2. The sequence was obtained from a man aged 18 to 35 who received the YFV17D yellow fever vaccine. The specimen comprised PBMCs, sampled around 45 days after the first yellow fever vaccination. CDR3 protein: CASSPGTSGGAAYNEQFF. CDR3 coding DNA: TGCGCCAGCAGCCCCGGGACTAGCGGGGGAGCGGCCTACAATGAGCAGTTCTTC. The full variable domain, with the rest looked up from reference TRBV5-1 and TRBJ2-1, is KAGVTQTPRYLIKTRGQQVTLSCSPISGHRSVSWYQQTPGQGLQFLFEYFSETQRNKGNFPGRFSGRQFSNSRSEMNVSTLELGDSALYLCASSPGTSGGAAYNEQFFGPGTRLTVL.